The 17 T cell receptor beta chains below were found in one sample sequenced in a study of control samples from healthy donors and cancer patients. TCRdb's copy holds only in-frame clones and misses some; the assay was immunoSEQ multiplex PCR. The sample consists of 45,000 to 65,000 clones, 88% of them appearing once. The sample comprised PBMCs. The origin of the receptors is a man between 50 and 59 years old with head and neck cancer.

The rearrangement joins TRBV4-1 to TRBJ1-1; no definite D call. Trimming pared 1 base from V and 1 base from J, leaving 19 bases between. CDR1 and CDR2 (germline): MGHRA, YSYEKL. The CDR3 is made up of 18 amino acids. The chain's CDR3 is CASSQVYSAEGWNTEAFF. The CDR3 DNA sequence: TGCGCCAGCAGCCAAGTGTACAGCGCCGAGGGTTGGAACACTGAAGCTTTCTTT.

This chain joins TRBV30 and TRBJ2-7; the D gene is possibly TRBD1 (5 bases). Trimming shortened V by 3 bases and J by 3 bases, and 9 bases separated the two germline ends. This CDR3 is built from 12 residues. Germline CDR1 is GTSNPN and CDR2 is SVGIG (reference sequence). CDR3 DNA sequence: TGTGCCTGGAGCAGGGTAGACTACGAGCAGTACTTC. Amino acid sequence: CAWSRVDYEQYF.

The chain is built from TRBV28 and TRBJ2-2, with D tentatively TRBD2 (5 bases). Between the trimmed V and J ends, which lost 3 bases and 9 bases, there was a span of 20 bases. Germline CDR1 MDHEN, CDR2 SYDVKM. The CDR3 has 16 amino acids. The CDR3 region has the DNA TGTGCCAGCAGTTTTTCAGGCGGGCTTTGGGATTGGGAGCTGTTTTTT. It codes for CASSFSGGLWDWELFF.

The chain combines TRBV5-4 with TRBJ2-3; 10 nucleotides agree with TRBD2. V dropped 0 bases and J dropped 1; count of bases not matched to a gene: 8. In germline, CDR1 is SGHNT, CDR2 YYREEE (reference sequence). The CDR3 has 18 residues. CDR3 sequence reads: CASSLALAGVIGTDTQYF. CDR3 DNA: TGTGCCAGCAGCTTGGCCCTAGCGGGGGTAATTGGCACAGATACGCAGTATTTT.

This chain links TRBV28 with TRBJ2-6, with TRBD2 as a possible D gene (6 bases). Trimming shortened V by 7 bases and J by 4 bases, and 14 bases separated the two germline ends. The CDR3 consists of 15 residues. From germline, CDR1 is MDHEN and CDR2 SYDVKM. The CDR3 sequence: CASKAQEGGANVLTF. In DNA form, the CDR3 reads TGTGCCAGCAAGGCACAGGAGGGGGGGGCCAACGTCCTGACTTTC.

This clone showed up just once. This chain connects TRBV6-5 to TRBJ1-5; D not resolved. The CDR3 runs to 12 residues. In germline, CDR1 is MNHEY, CDR2 SVGAGI. V was pared by 7 bases and J by 0 bases, with 4 bases between. The CDR3 reads CASTSSNQPQHF. Here the CDR3 DNA reads TGTGCCAGCACGTCTAGCAATCAGCCCCAGCATTTT.

V usage is TRBV3-1 (or the pseudogene TRBV3-2) and J usage is TRBJ2-7; 8 nucleotides match TRBD1. This CDR3 is 15 amino acids long. The J segment lost 5 bases and the V segment lost 5 bases, leaving 11 bases of the junction unmatched. Germline CDR1 reads LGHDT; CDR2 reads YNNKEL (reference sequence). The CDR3 sequence is CASSIRTGTRNEQYF. DNA for the CDR3: TGTGCCAGCAGCATCCGGACAGGGACGAGAAACGAGCAGTACTTC.

A word on this clone: This sample also contains other DNA sequences that code for the same CDR3. The chain carries TRBV24-1 and TRBJ1-2; the D gene is possibly TRBD1 (5 bases). This CDR3 region has 14 residues. Germline CDR1 KGHDR, CDR2 SFDVKD. Trimming took off 4 bases at V and 8 bases at J, with 16 bases between the two ends. The chain's CDR3 is CATSDSQGIGGYTF. The CDR3 nucleotides are TGTGCCACCAGTGACTCCCAGGGAATTGGAGGCTACACCTTC.

V and J are TRBV13 and TRBJ2-2; TRBD1 is a possible D gene (6 bases). CDR3 length: 16 residues. Germline CDR1 PRHDT, CDR2 FYEKMQ (reference sequence). Deletions cut 1 base from V and 0 bases from J, with 9 bases between. The CDR3 DNA reads TGTGCCAGCAGCTTAGATGCAGGGGCGAACACCGGGGAGCTGTTTTTT. This codes for CASSLDAGANTGELFF.

This rearrangement joins TRBV6-5 to TRBJ1-2, with D possibly matching TRBD1 (6 bases). The CDR3 covers 13 residues. Between the trimmed V and J ends, which lost 8 bases and 4 bases, there was a span of 14 bases. Germline loops: CDR1 MNHEY, CDR2 SVGAGI. The CDR3 spells CASRKGGSYGYTF. The CDR3, as DNA: TGTGCCAGCCGGAAGGGGGGGAGCTATGGCTACACCTTC.

The chain couples TRBV2 to TRBJ2-6, with TRBD1 matching 11 bases. The V and J ends lost 6 bases and 1 base, in that order; junction bases with no gene match: 5. Germline values: CDR1 SNHLY, CDR2 FYNNEI. The CDR3 length is 17 residues. The CDR3 coding sequence is TGTGCCAGCAGCCCTGGACAGGGGGCATCTGGGGCCAACGTCCTGACTTTC. As protein: CASSPGQGASGANVLTF.

V usage is TRBV7-9 and J usage is TRBJ2-5; maybe TRBD1 (6 bases). Germline CDR1 is SEHNR and CDR2 is FQNEAQ (reference sequence). The CDR3 consists of 12 residues. Trimming left V 5 bases short and J 3 bases short, with 7 bases between. CDR3 DNA sequence: TGTGCCAGCAGCCGACAGGAAGAGACCCAGTACTTC. Protein sequence: CASSRQEETQYF.

The chain employs TRBV5-6 and TRBJ2-5; D is perhaps TRBD1 or TRBD2 (6 bases each). CDR1 is SGHDT and CDR2 is YYEEEE in the germline V gene. Between the trimmed V and J ends, which lost 3 bases and 3 bases, there was a span of 27 bases. CDR3 size: 19 residues. As DNA, the CDR3 is TGTGCCAGCAGCTCGGCCCTCGGGACAACTGGCGGGAATGAAGAGACCCAGTACTTC. Translating gives CASSSALGTTGGNEETQYF. Full variable domain (outside the CDR3, taken from reference TRBV5-6 and TRBJ2-5): DAGVTQSPTHLIKTRGQQVTLRCSPKSGHDTVSWYQQALGQGPQFIFQYYEEEERQRGNFPDRFSGHQFPNYSSELNVNALLLGDSALYLCASSSALGTTGGNEETQYFGPGTRLLVL.

V and J are TRBV6-1 and TRBJ1-1; 10 bases match TRBD1. Germline CDR1 is MNHNS and CDR2 is SASEGT. The CDR3 is 14 amino acids. Trimming removed 1 base from V and 4 bases from J; junction bases left unmatched: 0. The CDR3 protein is CASSEGTGGTEAFF. DNA of the CDR3: TGTGCCAGCAGTGAAGGGACAGGGGGCACTGAAGCTTTCTTT.

The chain employs TRBV21-1 and TRBJ1-5; the table's D call, TRBD1, has no DNA check behind it. TRBV21-1 is annotated as a pseudogene. CDR3 length: 15 amino acids. The CDR3 is CALEGGQFSNQPQHF. The CDR3 nucleotides are TGTGCCCTTGAAGGAGGACAGTTTAGCAATCAGCCCCAGCATTTT.

The chain joins TRBV2 to TRBJ2-7; 9 positions match TRBD1. V lost 6 bases and J lost 7; bases outside the gene matches: 16. This CDR3 contains 16 residues. Germline V gene sequence: CDR1 SNHLY, CDR2 FYNNEI. CDR3 nucleotide sequence: TGTGCCAGCAGCGCCGAACCGGGACAGGGTGACTGGGAGCAGTACTTC. Protein product: CASSAEPGQGDWEQYF.

This chain joins TRBV18 and TRBJ1-1, with a tentative D call TRBD1 (5 bases). The ends were cut back, 4 bases at V and 1 base at J, with 13 bases in the middle. The CDR3 covers 15 residues. CDR1 and CDR2 (germline): KGHSH, LQKENI. The CDR3 spells CASSLSDIWNTEAFF. DNA for the CDR3: TGTGCCAGCTCACTTTCGGACATCTGGAACACTGAAGCTTTCTTT.